This entry lists 20 T cell receptor beta chains sequenced from one sample in a study of blood T cell repertoires in COVID-19. Using immunoSEQ multiplex PCR, the repertoire was profiled, and TCRdb retains in-frame clones only, with some absent. The sample consists of over 150,000 clones, roughly 85% of them appearing once. The sequencing input was peripheral blood. The source of these receptors is a man aged 45-65 years with active or convalescent COVID-19.

The DNA for the CDR3 is TGTGCCAGCAGTTACTCAGCGGGAGTCCCTGAAGCTTTCTTT. It encodes CASSYSAGVPEAFF. The rearrangement uses TRBV6-2 or TRBV6-3 and TRBJ1-1; D gene uncertain. The CDR3 is 14 residues long. CDR1 MNHEY and CDR2 SVGEGT come from the germline V gene. Trimming shortened V by 0 bases and J by 6 bases, and 11 bases separated the two germline ends.

The J gene is TRBJ2-1, the V gene TRBV28, with D possibly TRBD2 on 6 matching bases. The V end lost 5 bases, the J end lost 4 bases, and 15 bases lay between the germline ends. The CDR3 is 15 residues long. The V gene's germline CDR1 is MDHEN and CDR2 SYDVKM. The CDR3 bases are TGTGCCAGCAGTCATTCCGGGACTCCGTACAATGAGCAGTTCTTC. As protein: CASSHSGTPYNEQFF.

The chain has TRBV6-4 and TRBJ1-1; D not certain. CDR3 length: 14 residues. Germline V gene sequence: CDR1 MRHNA, CDR2 SNTAGT. The ends were cut back, 6 bases at V and 0 bases at J, with 11 bases in the middle. In DNA, the CDR3 is TGTGCCAGCAGGGAGGAGGCAATGAACACTGAAGCTTTCTTT. Its protein product is CASREEAMNTEAFF.

J is TRBJ2-7 and V is TRBV13; D is unclear. From germline, CDR1 is PRHDT and CDR2 FYEKMQ (reference sequence). Trimming cost V 1 base and J 2 bases, with 3 bases left between them. This CDR3 spans 12 amino acids. The CDR3 loop reads CASSLAAYEQYF. The CDR3 coding sequence is TGTGCCAGCAGCTTAGCGGCCTACGAGCAGTACTTC.

Here the CDR3 reads CASSLSRGLYEQYF. In nucleotides, the CDR3 is TGTGCCAGCAGCTTGTCCAGGGGGCTTTACGAGCAGTACTTC. The chain employs TRBV11-2 and TRBJ2-7; TRBD1 matches 8 bases. In germline, CDR1 is SGHAT, CDR2 FQNNGV. Trimming cost V 3 bases and J 4 bases; bases outside gene matches: 5. This CDR3 has 14 amino acids.

This clone has only one observation. V and J are TRBV11-3 and TRBJ2-1, with D possibly being TRBD2 (5 bases). The CDR3 extends over 14 amino acids. Germline CDR1 SGHNT, CDR2 YENEEA. V lost 1 base and J lost 4, with 8 bases in between. In DNA form, the CDR3 reads TGTGCCAGCAGCTTAGGCGGGTTGTACAATGAGCAGTTCTTC. This codes for CASSLGGLYNEQFF. Supplemented by reference TRBV11-3 and TRBJ2-1, the full variable domain reads EAGVVQSPRYKIIEKKQPVAFWCNPISGHNTLYWYLQNLGQGPELLIRYENEEAVDDSQLPKDRFSAERLKGVDSTLKIQPAELGDSAVYLCASSLGGLYNEQFFGPGTRLTVL.

The sample holds a few counts of this clone. V and J are TRBV10-1 and TRBJ2-1, with D hard to call. The CDR3 length is 12 residues. Germline V lookup: CDR1 WNHNN, CDR2 SYGVQD (reference sequence). Trimming left V 10 bases short and J 10 bases short, with 17 bases between. The CDR3 nucleotides read TGCGCCACCTCCACCCTCGACGGGGAGCAGTTCTTC. It is translated as CATSTLDGEQFF.

The CDR3: CASSSQGGGNTEAFF. DNA of the CDR3: TGTGCCAGCAGTTCCCAAGGGGGTGGGAACACTGAAGCTTTCTTT. The gene calls are TRBV6-5 and TRBJ1-1, with a tentative D call TRBD1 (6 bases). Trimming removed 4 bases from V and 1 base from J, with 13 bases in between. The V gene's germline CDR1 is MNHEY and CDR2 SVGAGI. The CDR3 covers 15 residues.

The CDR3 is CASSLASGGVPNEQFF. In DNA, the CDR3 is TGTGCCAGCAGCTTAGCTTCGGGGGGAGTCCCCAATGAGCAGTTCTTC. The chain couples TRBV7-9 to TRBJ2-1, with 7 bases identical to TRBD2. Unmatched junction bases numbered 8, after V lost 0 bases and J lost 6 bases. The CDR3 is 16 amino acids. Germline V gene data show CDR1 as SEHNR and CDR2 as FQNEAQ (reference sequence). The complete variable domain, with remaining parts taken from reference TRBV7-9 and TRBJ2-1, reads DTGVSQNPRHKITKRGQNVTFRCDPISEHNRLYWYRQTLGQGPEFLTYFQNEAQLEKSRLLSDRFSAERPKGSFSTLEIQRTEQGDSAMYLCASSLASGGVPNEQFFGPGTRLTVL.

The chain is built from TRBV6-5 and TRBJ1-1, with D maybe TRBD1 (5 bases). Germline CDR1 and CDR2: MNHEY and SVGAGI. This CDR3 has 13 amino acids. V was trimmed by 8 bases and J by 2 bases, leaving 12 bases between them. The CDR3 bases are TGTGCCAGCTTCTCGCAGGGTAACACTGAAGCTTTCTTT. Translation gives CASFSQGNTEAFF.

The chain joins TRBV6-1 to TRBJ2-1; TRBD2 might be the D (5 bases). CDR3 length: 16 residues. The V gene lost 0 bases and the J gene lost 14 bases, with 23 bases spanning the gap. Germline V gives CDR1 MNHNS, CDR2 SASEGT. DNA for the CDR3: TGTGCCAGCAGTGAAGCGAACAGCGGCCTGATACCCCGCGAGTTCTTC. Translation: CASSEANSGLIPREFF.

The chain employs TRBV19 and TRBJ2-1; TRBD1 matches at 7 bases. Germline V gene lookup returns CDR1 LNHDA and CDR2 SQIVND (reference sequence). V was pared by 6 bases and J by 4 bases, with 6 bases of the junction left unmatched. There are 14 residues in the CDR3. The CDR3 region is CASRIRGQYNEQFF. The CDR3 region has the DNA TGTGCCAGTAGAATAAGGGGGCAATACAATGAGCAGTTCTTC. Full variable domain (missing parts from reference TRBV19 and TRBJ2-1): DGGITQSPKYLFRKEGQNVTLSCEQNLNHDAMYWYRQDPGQGLRLIYYSQIVNDFQKGDIAEGYSVSREKKESFPLTVTSAQKNPTAFYLCASRIRGQYNEQFFGPGTRLTVL.

The chain carries TRBV19 and TRBJ1-1, with a weak D call TRBD1 (6 bases). The CDR3 sequence is 14 residues long. V was cut by 7 bases and J by 3 bases, with 15 bases left in between. The germline CDR1 and CDR2 sequences are LNHDA and SQIVND (reference sequence). The CDR3, as DNA: TGTGCCAGTACACCCGGGACACACTACACTGAAGCTTTCTTT. Encoded protein: CASTPGTHYTEAFF.

This chain links TRBV4-2 with TRBJ2-7; 8 bases match TRBD2. The trim removed 0 bases at V and 2 bases at J, leaving 12 bases unmatched. This CDR3 region has 18 residues. Germline V gene lookup returns CDR1 LGHNA and CDR2 YNFKEQ. The CDR3 loop is CASSQDLDETSVAYEQYF. The CDR3 DNA reads TGTGCCAGCAGCCAAGACTTGGATGAGACTAGCGTGGCCTACGAGCAGTACTTC.

Only one count was recorded for this clone. J is TRBJ1-5 and V is TRBV30, with D possibly matching TRBD1 (5 bases). In germline, CDR1 is GTSNPN, CDR2 SVGIG (reference sequence). Trimming took off 1 base at V and 0 bases at J, with 10 bases between the two ends. The CDR3 has 15 amino acids. The CDR3 protein is CAWSGAGLSNQPQHF. The CDR3 coding sequence is TGTGCCTGGAGTGGAGCGGGACTTAGCAATCAGCCCCAGCATTTT. Complete variable domain (other parts from reference TRBV30 and TRBJ1-5): SQTIHQWPATLVQPVGSPLSLECTVEGTSNPNLYWYRQAAGRGLQLLFYSVGIGQISSEVPQNLSASRPQDRQFILSSKKLLLSDSGFYLCAWSGAGLSNQPQHFGDGTRLSIL.

This clone was found once. The CDR3 DNA sequence: TGTGCCAGCAGCCAACTGCAGGGTGGAAATTCACCCCTCCACTTT. Encoded protein: CASSQLQGGNSPLHF. The V call is TRBV3-1 (or the pseudogene TRBV3-2), the J call TRBJ1-6; TRBD1 is a possible D gene (5 bases). This CDR3 has 15 amino acids. V lost 2 bases and J 7 bases, leaving 12 bases between the germline ends. CDR1 is LGHDT and CDR2 is YNNKEL in the germline V gene (reference sequence).

This sequence joins TRBV7-3 and TRBJ2-7; 8 bases are shared with TRBD2. Germline V CDR1 and CDR2: SGHTA, FQGTGA. The CDR3 spans 15 residues. The trim removed 1 base at V and 3 bases at J, leaving 5 bases unmatched. This chain's CDR3 is CASSLMVAGFYEQYF. The DNA of the CDR3 is TGTGCCAGCAGCTTAATGGTAGCGGGATTCTACGAGCAGTACTTC.

The rearrangement joins TRBV28 to TRBJ1-2; D is uncertain. The V end was cut by 6 bases, the J end by 0 bases, with 5 bases between. Germline CDR1 MDHEN, CDR2 SYDVKM. The CDR3 contains 12 residues. CDR3 loop: CASRQTNYGYTF. The DNA of the CDR3 is TGTGCCAGCAGACAAACTAACTATGGCTACACCTTC.

This rearrangement joins TRBV5-4 to TRBJ1-4; the D gene is possibly TRBD1 (5 bases). Looked up from germline, CDR1 is SGHNT and CDR2 is YYREEE (reference sequence). With 0 bases removed from V and 6 bases from J, the gap between germline ends came to 6 bases. This CDR3 has 13 residues. CDR3 amino acids: CASSLGGDEKLFF. In DNA form, the CDR3 reads TGTGCCAGCAGCTTGGGGGGGGATGAAAAACTGTTTTTT.

The rearrangement joins TRBV7-2 to TRBJ2-2, with 13 bases fitting TRBD2. Germline CDR1 reads SGHTA; CDR2 reads FQGNSA. The CDR3 runs to 17 residues. V lost 5 bases to trimming and J lost 6 bases; unmatched junction nucleotides: 9. CDR3 protein: CASSPTSGGARSGELFF. Written as DNA, the CDR3 is TGTGCCAGCAGCCCAACTAGCGGGGGGGCTAGATCCGGGGAGCTGTTTTTT.